One and the same sample provided the 17 T cell receptor beta chains below, sequenced in a study of blood T cell repertoires in COVID-19. Assay used: immunoSEQ multiplex PCR; TCRdb lists only in-frame clones, some missing. The sample yields approximately 140,000 clones, roughly 84% seen once. Sequenced material: peripheral blood. Source of these receptors: a man between 65 and 79 years old with acute or convalescent COVID-19.

The chain combines TRBV7-8 with TRBJ1-4; possible D gene TRBD1, 5 bases. The V gene lost 5 bases and the J gene lost 3 bases, with 10 bases spanning the gap. The germline gives CDR1 SGHVS, CDR2 FQNEAQ. The CDR3 has 14 amino acids. The CDR3 loop is CASSQQAPNEKLFF. CDR3 nucleotides: TGTGCCAGCAGCCAACAGGCACCTAATGAAAAACTGTTTTTT.

The V call is TRBV19, the J call TRBJ1-4; no definite D call. Per the germline V gene, CDR1 is LNHDA and CDR2 is SQIVND (reference sequence). V lost 3 bases to trimming and J lost 4 bases, with 18 bases between them. The CDR3 has 17 amino acids. This CDR3 is CASSMSPRHKNNEKLFF. For the CDR3, the DNA is TGTGCCAGTAGTATGTCCCCCCGCCACAAAAATAATGAAAAACTGTTTTTT.

The J gene is TRBJ2-7, the V gene TRBV5-4, with a possible D match to TRBD1 (5 bases). CDR3 length equals 14 residues. The ends were cut back, 1 base at V and 2 bases at J, with 10 bases in the middle. Germline V CDR1 and CDR2: SGHNT, YYREEE (reference sequence). The DNA of the CDR3 is TGTGCCAGCAGCTTGTTCCAGGGTCCCTACGAGCAGTACTTC. Its protein product is CASSLFQGPYEQYF.

The chain links TRBV28 to TRBJ1-3; no clear D. CDR1 and CDR2 (germline): MDHEN, SYDVKM. The CDR3 sequence is 13 residues long. Trimming pared 9 bases from V and 0 bases from J, leaving 9 bases between. CDR3 nucleotides: TGTGCCAGTCTGAGGTTCTCTGGAAACACCATATATTTT. Translated, it gives CASLRFSGNTIYF.

This clone has only one observation. J is TRBJ2-2 and V is TRBV5-1, with TRBD1 matching 8 bases. The CDR3 length is 17 residues. The J segment lost 3 bases and the V segment lost 0 bases, leaving 7 bases of the junction unmatched. Germline assignment: CDR1 SGHRS and CDR2 YFSETQ. CDR3 coding DNA: TGCGCCAGCAGCTTGGGAGTGGCAGGGGGCTACACCGGGGAGCTGTTTTTT. This gives the protein CASSLGVAGGYTGELFF.

The chain has TRBV18 and TRBJ2-1, with D possibly matching TRBD1 (6 bases). The CDR3 has 12 amino acids. V was pared by 5 bases and J by 8 bases, with 10 bases between. Germline-derived CDR1 and CDR2 are KGHSH and LQKENI. The CDR3 DNA reads as TGTGCCAGCTCAGAAGGGGGTTATGAGCAGTTCTTC. It is translated as CASSEGGYEQFF.

The rearrangement uses TRBV5-3 and TRBJ2-1; TRBD1 aligns across 7 bases. TRBV5-3 belongs to the ORF category, with a function that is uncertain. Trimming took 2 bases from V and 9 from J; bases not matched to a gene: 5. The CDR3 contains 13 residues. CDR3: CARSFRQGAEQFF. The CDR3 bases are TGTGCCAGAAGCTTCAGACAGGGTGCTGAGCAGTTCTTC.

Only a few counts were recorded for this clone. V gene TRBV27 combines with J gene TRBJ2-7, with D perhaps matching TRBD2 (7 bases). Germline V lookup: CDR1 MNHEY, CDR2 SMNVEV (reference sequence). This CDR3 comprises 17 residues. Trimming cost V 4 bases and J 2 bases, with 21 bases left between them. In DNA, the CDR3 is TGTGCCAGCAGTTCCCCTCCTTTGCGGGGGCGGACCTACGAGCAGTACTTC. Protein sequence: CASSSPPLRGRTYEQYF.

The chain couples TRBV7-2 to TRBJ1-1; TRBD1 is a possible D gene (6 bases). This CDR3 contains 14 residues. Trimming took 6 bases from V and 6 from J, leaving 17 bases between them. CDR1 and CDR2 from the germline V gene are SGHTA and FQGNSA. This CDR3 is CASSYRTVRAEAFF. The DNA for the CDR3 is TGTGCCAGCAGTTATCGGACAGTTAGGGCTGAAGCTTTCTTT.

V gene TRBV5-5 combines with J gene TRBJ2-3, with TRBD1 matching over 8 bases. Unmatched junction bases numbered 3, after V lost 2 bases and J lost 4 bases. Germline V CDR1 and CDR2: SGHKS, YYEKEE (reference sequence). The CDR3 runs 14 residues. Written as DNA, the CDR3 is TGTGCCAGCAGCTTCGAACAGGGGGCAGATACGCAGTATTTT. Amino acid sequence: CASSFEQGADTQYF. The variable domain in full, with the rest retrieved from reference TRBV5-5 and TRBJ2-3, is DAGVTQSPTHLIKTRGQQVTLRCSPISGHKSVSWYQQVLGQGPQFIFQYYEKEERGRGNFPDRFSARQFPNYSSELNVNALLLGDSALYLCASSFEQGADTQYFGPGTRLTVL.

This clone was counted a few times. The chain employs TRBV29-1 and TRBJ1-4; D remains unclear. The CDR3 covers 13 residues. Germline CDR1 and CDR2: SQVTM and ANQGSEA. V was cut by 3 bases and J by 5 bases, with 10 bases left in between. The CDR3 region is CSVEGRTNEKLFF. For the CDR3, the DNA is TGCAGCGTTGAGGGCAGAACGAATGAAAAACTGTTTTTT.

The CDR3 DNA follows: TGTGCCAGCTTCCTGGTGGGGGGTGGGAACACTGAAGCTTTCTTT. Protein: CASFLVGGGNTEAFF. The chain couples TRBV5-4 to TRBJ1-1; D possibly corresponds to TRBD1 (5 bases). The CDR3 sequence is 15 residues long. With 7 bases removed from V and 1 base from J, the gap between germline ends came to 17 bases. Germline values: CDR1 SGHNT, CDR2 YYREEE (reference sequence).

Here the CDR3 reads CASSPEGASGNTIYF. The CDR3 DNA sequence: TGTGCCAGCAGTCCCGAGGGGGCATCTGGAAACACCATATATTTT. This rearrangement joins TRBV28 to TRBJ1-3; 7 bases agree with TRBD1. The CDR3 runs 15 residues. The germline V gene encodes CDR1 MDHEN and CDR2 SYDVKM. The ends lost 5 bases at V and 1 base at J; junction bases unmatched: 5.

A word on this clone: Sequence at one end of the junction differs from germline and may be a read error. J is TRBJ1-4 and V is TRBV12-3 or TRBV12-4; 7 nucleotides agree with TRBD1. The CDR3 is 13 amino acids. The CDR3 here is CASSLALTGRLFF. The DNA for the CDR3 is TGTGCCAGCAGTCTAGCCTTGACAGGGAGACTGTTTTTT.

The chain has TRBV4-1 and TRBJ1-1; perhaps TRBD1 as D (5 bases). The CDR3 contains 15 residues. CDR1 is MGHRA and CDR2 is YSYEKL in the germline V gene. V lost 0 bases and J 7 bases, leaving 15 bases between the germline ends. In nucleotides, the CDR3 is TGCGCCAGCAGCCAAGATTACAGGCGGGGAAATGAAGCTTTCTTT. Protein: CASSQDYRRGNEAFF.

This clone was detected only a few times. The chain uses TRBV5-5 and TRBJ1-2, with a weak D call TRBD1 (6 bases). The CDR3 consists of 15 residues. V lost 3 bases and J lost 8, with 20 bases in between. The germline gives CDR1 SGHKS, CDR2 YYEKEE (reference sequence). This CDR3 reads CASSSSTGTGYGYTF. In DNA, the CDR3 is TGTGCCAGCAGCTCATCCACAGGGACCGGGTACGGCTACACCTTC.

This clone was observed a handful of times. The rearrangement uses TRBV3-1 (or the pseudogene TRBV3-2) and TRBJ2-7, with D possibly being TRBD2 (5 bases). This CDR3 spans 12 amino acids. Germline-derived CDR1 and CDR2 are LGHDT and YNNKEL (reference sequence). V gave up 5 bases and J gave up 7 bases, with 12 bases separating them. The CDR3 nucleotides read TGTGCCAGCAGCTCGGGCCAGCGGGAGCAGTACTTC. Its protein product is CASSSGQREQYF.